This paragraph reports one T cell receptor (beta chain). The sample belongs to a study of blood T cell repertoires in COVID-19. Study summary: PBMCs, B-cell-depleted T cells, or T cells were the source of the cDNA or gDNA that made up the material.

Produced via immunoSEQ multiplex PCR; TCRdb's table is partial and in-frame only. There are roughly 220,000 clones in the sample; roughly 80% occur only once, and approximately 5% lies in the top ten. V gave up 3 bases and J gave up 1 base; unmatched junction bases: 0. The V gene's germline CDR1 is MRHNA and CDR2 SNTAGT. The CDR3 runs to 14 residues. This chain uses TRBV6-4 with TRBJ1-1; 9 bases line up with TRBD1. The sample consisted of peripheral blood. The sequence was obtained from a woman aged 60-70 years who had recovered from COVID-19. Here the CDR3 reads CASSEGQGNTEAFF. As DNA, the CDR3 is TGTGCCAGCAGTGAGGGACAGGGGAACACTGAAGCTTTCTTT.